This T cell receptor (beta chain) was identified during a study of cytomegalovirus exposure and HLA in healthy donors. The overall study: Unique TCR beta sequences numbering fewer than 130 million came from approximately 180 million T cells in an earlier analysis. Genotyping of some 390 donors showed that roughly 83% belonged to the Caucasian-associated ancestry cluster.

PCR employed 60 Vbeta and 13 Jbeta primers. Here immunoSEQ multiplex PCR was the method, and the copy in TCRdb shows in-frame clones only, minus some. The table records fewer than 110,000 clones, about 85% of them present only once. General study results and limits: Later analysis suggested most CMV-associated TCR beta chains were HLA-restricted. Clonal expansion was found to be greater in HLA-associated TCR beta chains than in equally common others in a later analysis.

This clone appeared a few times. No antigen is known for it. This receptor was identified in a man aged 25 to 40 in good health and CMV-seronegative. Specimen: PBMCs.

This CDR3 is CATSRGSGGAYETQYF. The DNA for the CDR3 is TGTGCCACCAGCAGAGGAAGCGGGGGGGCCTATGAGACCCAGTACTTC. The chain employs TRBV15 and TRBJ2-5, with 10 nucleotides matching TRBD2. CDR1 is LNHNV, CDR2 YYDKDF, per germline (reference sequence). The CDR3 is made up of 16 amino acids. The V segment lost 1 base and the J segment 5 bases; nucleotides outside the gene matches: 7.